This TCR beta chain was captured in a study of T-cell reconstitution after alpha-beta-depleted transplantation in children. This clonotype has ten or more counts. The TCRbeta library was prepared with unique molecular identifiers. TCRdb ran MiXCR on the PCR reads and lists one entry per CDR3 protein. Of 600,000 to 800,000 distinct CDR3 sequences in the sample, approximately 14% were seen once. The clonotype comes from a girl aged 2-10 years with congenital amegakaryocytic thrombocytopenia, due to receive a stem cell transplant. Sequencing used PBMCs, obtained before TCRalphabeta/CD19-depleted stem cell transplant.

Here the CDR3 DNA reads TGCAGTGCTAGAGTGAAGGGCGGGGGAGTAACAGATACGCAGTATTTT. It encodes CSARVKGGGVTDTQYF. The chain employs TRBV20-1 and TRBJ2-3, with 7 bases identical to TRBD2. Germline lookup yields CDR1 DFQATT and CDR2 SNEGSKA (reference sequence). Trimming removed 1 base from V and 3 bases from J; junction bases left unmatched: 10. The CDR3 has 16 amino acids.